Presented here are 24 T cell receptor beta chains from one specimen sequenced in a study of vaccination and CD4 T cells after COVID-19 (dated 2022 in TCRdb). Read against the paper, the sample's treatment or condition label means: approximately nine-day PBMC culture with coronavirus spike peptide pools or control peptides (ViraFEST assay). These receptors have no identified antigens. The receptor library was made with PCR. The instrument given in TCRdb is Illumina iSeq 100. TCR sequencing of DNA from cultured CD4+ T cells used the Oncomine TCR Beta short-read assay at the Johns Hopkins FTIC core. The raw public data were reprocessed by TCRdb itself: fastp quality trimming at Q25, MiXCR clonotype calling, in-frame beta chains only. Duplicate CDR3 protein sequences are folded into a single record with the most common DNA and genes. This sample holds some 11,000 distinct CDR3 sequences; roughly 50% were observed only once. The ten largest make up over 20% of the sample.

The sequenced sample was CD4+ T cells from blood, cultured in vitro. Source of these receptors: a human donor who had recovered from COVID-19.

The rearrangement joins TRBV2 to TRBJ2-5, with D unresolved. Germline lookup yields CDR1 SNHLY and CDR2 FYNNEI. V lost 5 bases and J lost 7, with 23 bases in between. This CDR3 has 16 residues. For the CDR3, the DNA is TGTGCCAGCAGTATCTCGCCGGTCGGCCAATCCGGGACCCAGTACTTC. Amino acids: CASSISPVGQSGTQYF.

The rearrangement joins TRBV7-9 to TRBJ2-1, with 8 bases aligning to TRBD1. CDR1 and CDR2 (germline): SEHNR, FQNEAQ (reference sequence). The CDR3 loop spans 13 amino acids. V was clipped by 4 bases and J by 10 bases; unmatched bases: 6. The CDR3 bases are TGTGCCAGCAGCTCCACCCAGGGGGCCGAGCAGTTCTTC. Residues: CASSSTQGAEQFF.

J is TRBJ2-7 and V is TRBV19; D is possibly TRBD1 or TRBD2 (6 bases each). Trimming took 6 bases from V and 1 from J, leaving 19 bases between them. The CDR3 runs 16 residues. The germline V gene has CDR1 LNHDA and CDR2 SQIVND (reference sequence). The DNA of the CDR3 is TGTGCCAGTAGCCGAGGCGGGGCAGGGGCTTCCTACGAGCAGTACTTC. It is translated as CASSRGGAGASYEQYF. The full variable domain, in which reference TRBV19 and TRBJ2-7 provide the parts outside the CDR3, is DGGITQSPKYLFRKEGQNVTLSCEQNLNHDAMYWYRQDPGQGLRLIYYSQIVNDFQKGDIAEGYSVSREKKESFPLTVTSAQKNPTAFYLCASSRGGAGASYEQYFGPGTRLTVT.

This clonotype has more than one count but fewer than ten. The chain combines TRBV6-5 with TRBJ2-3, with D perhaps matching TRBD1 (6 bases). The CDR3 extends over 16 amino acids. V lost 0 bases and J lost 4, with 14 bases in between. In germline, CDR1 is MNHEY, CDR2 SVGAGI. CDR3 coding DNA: TGTGCCAGCAGTTACTCGAAAGAGGGGGTGCCAGATACGCAGTATTTT. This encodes CASSYSKEGVPDTQYF.

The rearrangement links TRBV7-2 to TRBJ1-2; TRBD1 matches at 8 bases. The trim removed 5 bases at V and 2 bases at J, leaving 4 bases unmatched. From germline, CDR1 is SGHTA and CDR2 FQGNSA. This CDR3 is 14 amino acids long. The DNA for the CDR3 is TGTGCCAGCAGCGCGTGGACAGGGAACTATGGCTACACCTTC. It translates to CASSAWTGNYGYTF.

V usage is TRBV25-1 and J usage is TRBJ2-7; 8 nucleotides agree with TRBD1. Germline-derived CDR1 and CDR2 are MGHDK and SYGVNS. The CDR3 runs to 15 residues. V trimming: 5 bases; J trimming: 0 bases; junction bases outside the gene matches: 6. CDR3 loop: CASSRQGPSSYEQYF. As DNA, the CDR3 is TGTGCCAGCAGTCGACAGGGGCCGAGCTCCTACGAGCAGTACTTC.

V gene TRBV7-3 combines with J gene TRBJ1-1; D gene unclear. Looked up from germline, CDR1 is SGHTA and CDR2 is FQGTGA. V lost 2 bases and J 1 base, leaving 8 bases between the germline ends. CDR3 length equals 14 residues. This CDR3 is CASSLRGPNTEAFF. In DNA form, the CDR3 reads TGTGCCAGCAGCTTACGAGGGCCGAACACTGAAGCTTTCTTT.

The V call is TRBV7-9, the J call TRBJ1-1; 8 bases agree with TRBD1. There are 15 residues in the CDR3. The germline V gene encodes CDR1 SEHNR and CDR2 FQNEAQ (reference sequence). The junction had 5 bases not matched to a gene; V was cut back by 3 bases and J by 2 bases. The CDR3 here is CASSFGQGRNTEAFF. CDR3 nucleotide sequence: TGTGCCAGCAGCTTTGGACAGGGTCGAAACACTGAAGCTTTCTTT.

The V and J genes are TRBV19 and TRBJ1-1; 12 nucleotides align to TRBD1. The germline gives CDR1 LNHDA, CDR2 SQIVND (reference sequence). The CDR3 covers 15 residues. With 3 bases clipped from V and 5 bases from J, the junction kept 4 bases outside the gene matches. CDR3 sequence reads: CASSMLGQGATEAFF. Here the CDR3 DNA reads TGTGCCAGTAGTATGTTGGGACAGGGGGCAACTGAAGCTTTCTTT. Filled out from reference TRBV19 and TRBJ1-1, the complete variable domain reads DGGITQSPKYLFRKEGQNVTLSCEQNLNHDAMYWYRQDPGQGLRLIYYSQIVNDFQKGDIAEGYSVSREKKESFPLTVTSAQKNPTAFYLCASSMLGQGATEAFFGQGTRLTVV.

CDR3 coding DNA: TGTGCCAGCAGTTTCAGACCACTAGCGGGATACGCCTACGAGCAGTACTTC. This encodes CASSFRPLAGYAYEQYF. The chain combines TRBV6-2 or TRBV6-3 with TRBJ2-7; 10 nucleotides align to TRBD2. Germline V gene sequence: CDR1 MNHEY, CDR2 SVGEGT. The CDR3 extends over 17 amino acids. With V trimmed by 4 bases and J by 2 bases, 11 bases remained unmatched.

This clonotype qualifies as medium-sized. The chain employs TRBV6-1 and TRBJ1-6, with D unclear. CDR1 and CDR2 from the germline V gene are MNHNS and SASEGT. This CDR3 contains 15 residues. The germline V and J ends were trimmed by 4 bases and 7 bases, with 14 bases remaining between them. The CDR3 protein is CASSAGPNGNSPLHF. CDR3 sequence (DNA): TGTGCCAGCAGTGCCGGACCAAACGGCAATTCACCCCTCCACTTT.

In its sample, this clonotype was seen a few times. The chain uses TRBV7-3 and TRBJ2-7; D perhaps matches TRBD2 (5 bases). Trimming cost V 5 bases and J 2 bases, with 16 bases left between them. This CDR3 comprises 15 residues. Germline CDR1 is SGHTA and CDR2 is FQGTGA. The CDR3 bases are TGTGCCAGCAGCCCGATCGGAGGTACCCCCTACGAGCAGTACTTC. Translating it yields CASSPIGGTPYEQYF.

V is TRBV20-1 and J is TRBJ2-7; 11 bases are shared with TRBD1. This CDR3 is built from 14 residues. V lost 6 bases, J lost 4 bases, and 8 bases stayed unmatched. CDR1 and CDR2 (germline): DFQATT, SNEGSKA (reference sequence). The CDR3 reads CSALGTGGSYEQYF. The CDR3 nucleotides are TGCAGTGCCCTGGGGACAGGGGGGTCGTACGAGCAGTACTTC.

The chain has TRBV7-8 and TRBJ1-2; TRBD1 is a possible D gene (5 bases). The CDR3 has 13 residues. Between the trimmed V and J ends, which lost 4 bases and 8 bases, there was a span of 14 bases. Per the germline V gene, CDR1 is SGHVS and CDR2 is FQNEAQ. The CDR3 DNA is TGTGCCAGCAGCTCCTCCGGGCCAGGGGGCTACACCTTC. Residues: CASSSSGPGGYTF.

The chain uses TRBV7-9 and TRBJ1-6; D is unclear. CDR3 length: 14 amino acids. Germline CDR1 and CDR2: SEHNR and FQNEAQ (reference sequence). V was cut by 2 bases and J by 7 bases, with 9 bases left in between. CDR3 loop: CASSLTQTNSPLHF. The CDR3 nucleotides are TGTGCCAGCAGCTTAACACAGACAAATTCACCCCTCCACTTT. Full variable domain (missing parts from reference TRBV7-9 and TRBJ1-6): DTGVSQNPRHKITKRGQNVTFRCDPISEHNRLYWYRQTLGQGPEFLTYFQNEAQLEKSRLLSDRFSAERPKGSFSTLEIQRTEQGDSAMYLCASSLTQTNSPLHFGNGTRLTVT.

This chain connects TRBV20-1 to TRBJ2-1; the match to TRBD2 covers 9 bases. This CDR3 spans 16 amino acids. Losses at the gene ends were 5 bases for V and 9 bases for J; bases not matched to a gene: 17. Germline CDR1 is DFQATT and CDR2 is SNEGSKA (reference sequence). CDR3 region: CSAHTGTSTYPGEQFF. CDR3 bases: TGCAGTGCTCACACCGGGACTAGCACTTATCCGGGTGAGCAGTTCTTC.

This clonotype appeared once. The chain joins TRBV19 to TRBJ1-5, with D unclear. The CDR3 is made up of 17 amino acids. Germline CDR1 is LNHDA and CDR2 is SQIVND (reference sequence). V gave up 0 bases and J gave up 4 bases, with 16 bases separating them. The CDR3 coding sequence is TGTGCCAGTAGTATAGATCACGGCAGCGTTACTAATCAGCCCCAGCATTTT. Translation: CASSIDHGSVTNQPQHF.

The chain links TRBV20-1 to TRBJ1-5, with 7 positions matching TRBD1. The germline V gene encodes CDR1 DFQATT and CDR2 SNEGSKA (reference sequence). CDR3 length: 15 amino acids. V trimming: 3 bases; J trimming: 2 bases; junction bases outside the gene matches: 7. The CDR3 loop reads CSARSQGTGNQPQHF. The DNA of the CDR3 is TGCAGTGCTAGGTCACAGGGGACGGGCAATCAGCCCCAGCATTTT.

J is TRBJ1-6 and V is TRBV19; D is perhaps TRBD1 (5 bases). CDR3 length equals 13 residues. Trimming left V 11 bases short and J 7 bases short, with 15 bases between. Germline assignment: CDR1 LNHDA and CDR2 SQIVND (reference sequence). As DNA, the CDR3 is TGTGCCGGCGGGACCGGACGGAATTCACCCCTCCACTTT. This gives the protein CAGGTGRNSPLHF.

The CDR3, as DNA: TGTGCCAGCAGCGCCGGACAGGGGCATCAGCCCCAGCATTTT. This codes for CASSAGQGHQPQHF. The chain is built from TRBV9 and TRBJ1-5; 9 bases map to TRBD1. The CDR3 loop spans 14 amino acids. Germline assignment: CDR1 SGDLS and CDR2 YYNGEE. V shed 3 bases, J shed 5 bases, and the junction held 3 bases outside the gene matches.

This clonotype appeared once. CDR3 coding DNA: TGCAGTGCACCCCGACAGCGTATGAACACTGAAGCTTTCTTT. Translated, it gives CSAPRQRMNTEAFF. V is TRBV20-1 and J is TRBJ1-1, with D perhaps matching TRBD1 (5 bases). V dropped 6 bases and J dropped 0 bases, with 14 bases sitting between them. The germline CDR1 and CDR2 sequences are DFQATT and SNEGSKA (reference sequence). This CDR3 comprises 14 residues.

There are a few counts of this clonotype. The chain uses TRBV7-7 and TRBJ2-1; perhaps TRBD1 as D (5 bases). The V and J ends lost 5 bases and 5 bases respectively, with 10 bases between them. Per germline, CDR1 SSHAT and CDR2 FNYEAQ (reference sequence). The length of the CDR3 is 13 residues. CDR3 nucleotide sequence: TGTGCCAGCAGCCGGGCAGGGAACAATGAGCAGTTCTTC. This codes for CASSRAGNNEQFF.

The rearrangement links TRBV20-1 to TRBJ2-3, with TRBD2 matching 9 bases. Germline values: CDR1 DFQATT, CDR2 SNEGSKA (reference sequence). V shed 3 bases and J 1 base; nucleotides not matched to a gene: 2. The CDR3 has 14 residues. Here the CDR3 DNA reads TGCAGTGCTAGTATAGCGGGGGGCACAGATACGCAGTATTTT. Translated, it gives CSASIAGGTDTQYF.

The CDR3 nucleotides are TGTGCCAGCAGCTCCGGACTAGCGGGGGTCCCTAGCACAGATACGCAGTATTTT. Translating gives CASSSGLAGVPSTDTQYF. The rearrangement joins TRBV7-3 to TRBJ2-3; 13 positions agree with TRBD2. CDR1 and CDR2 from the germline V gene are SGHTA and FQGTGA. V shed 4 bases and J 0 bases; nucleotides not matched to a gene: 7. The CDR3 length is 18 residues.